This record looks at one TCR beta chain sequence and its context. These data are taken from a study of control samples from healthy donors and cancer patients. Some clones are missing from TCRdb's copy, which holds only in-frame ones; the method was immunoSEQ multiplex PCR. The profile shows approximately 97,000 clones, roughly 92% of them singletons. The CDR3 is made up of 14 amino acids. V shed 7 bases and J 7 bases; nucleotides not matched to a gene: 10. Germline CDR1 LNHDA, CDR2 SQIVND (reference sequence). This clonotype was sampled from a human donor in good health. The donor label of this sample is uncertain. The V gene is TRBV19, the J gene TRBJ1-5; the match to TRBD1 covers 7 bases. Sequencing was done on a sample of blood. CDR3 sequence: CASTLRGPGQPQHF. The CDR3, as DNA: TGTGCCAGTACCCTGAGGGGGCCGGGGCAGCCCCAGCATTTT.